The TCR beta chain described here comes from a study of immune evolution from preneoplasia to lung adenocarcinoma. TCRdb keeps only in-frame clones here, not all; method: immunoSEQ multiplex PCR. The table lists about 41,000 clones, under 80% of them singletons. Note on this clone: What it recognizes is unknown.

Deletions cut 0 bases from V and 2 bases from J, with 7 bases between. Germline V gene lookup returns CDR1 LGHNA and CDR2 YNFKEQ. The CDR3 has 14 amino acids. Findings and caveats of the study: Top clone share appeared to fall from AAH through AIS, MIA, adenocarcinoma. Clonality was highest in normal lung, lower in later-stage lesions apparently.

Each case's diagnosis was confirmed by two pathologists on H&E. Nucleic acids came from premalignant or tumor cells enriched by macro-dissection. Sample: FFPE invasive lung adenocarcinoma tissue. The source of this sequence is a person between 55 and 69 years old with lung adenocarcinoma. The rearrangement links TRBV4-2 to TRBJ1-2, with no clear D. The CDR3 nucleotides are TGTGCCAGCAGCCAAGACCAAACCAACTATGGCTACACCTTC. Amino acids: CASSQDQTNYGYTF.